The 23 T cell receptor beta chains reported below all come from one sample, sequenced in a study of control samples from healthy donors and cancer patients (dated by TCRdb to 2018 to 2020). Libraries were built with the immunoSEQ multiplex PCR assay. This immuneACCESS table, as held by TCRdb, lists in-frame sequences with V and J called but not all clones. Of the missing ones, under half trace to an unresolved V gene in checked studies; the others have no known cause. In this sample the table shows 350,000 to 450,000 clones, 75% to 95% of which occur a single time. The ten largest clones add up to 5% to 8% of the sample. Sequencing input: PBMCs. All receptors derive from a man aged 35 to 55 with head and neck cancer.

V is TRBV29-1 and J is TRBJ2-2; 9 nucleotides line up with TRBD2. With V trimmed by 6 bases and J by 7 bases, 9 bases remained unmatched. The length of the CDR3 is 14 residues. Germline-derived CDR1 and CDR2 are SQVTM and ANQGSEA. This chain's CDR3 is CSVAVAGVGGELFF. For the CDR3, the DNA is TGCAGCGTCGCGGTAGCGGGAGTAGGCGGGGAGCTGTTTTTT.

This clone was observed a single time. This chain's CDR3 is CATSDTTGVSNQPQHF. The CDR3 DNA sequence: TGTGCCACCAGCGATACGACAGGGGTAAGCAATCAGCCCCAGCATTTT. The chain joins TRBV15 to TRBJ1-5, with 8 bases matching TRBD1. Germline V lookup: CDR1 LNHNV, CDR2 YYDKDF (reference sequence). CDR3 size: 16 residues. The trim removed 5 bases at V and 1 base at J, leaving 7 bases unmatched.

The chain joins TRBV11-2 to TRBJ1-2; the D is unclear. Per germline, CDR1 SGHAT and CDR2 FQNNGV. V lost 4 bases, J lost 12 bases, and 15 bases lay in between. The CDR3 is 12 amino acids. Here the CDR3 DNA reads TGTGCCAGCAGCTCCCTACCTGAGGAGAACACCTTC. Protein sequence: CASSSLPEENTF.

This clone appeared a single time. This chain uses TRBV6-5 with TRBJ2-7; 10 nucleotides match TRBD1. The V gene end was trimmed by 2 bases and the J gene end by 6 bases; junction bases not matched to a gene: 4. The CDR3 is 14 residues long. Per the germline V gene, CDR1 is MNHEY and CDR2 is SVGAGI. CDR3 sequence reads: CASSYGDRGSEQYF. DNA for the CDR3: TGTGCCAGCAGTTACGGGGACAGGGGCAGCGAGCAGTACTTC.

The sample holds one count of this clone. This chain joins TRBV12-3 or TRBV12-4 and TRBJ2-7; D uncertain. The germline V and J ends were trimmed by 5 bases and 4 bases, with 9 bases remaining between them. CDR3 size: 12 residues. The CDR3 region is CASSALEYEQYF. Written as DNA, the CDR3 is TGTGCCAGCAGTGCTCTGGAATACGAGCAGTACTTC.

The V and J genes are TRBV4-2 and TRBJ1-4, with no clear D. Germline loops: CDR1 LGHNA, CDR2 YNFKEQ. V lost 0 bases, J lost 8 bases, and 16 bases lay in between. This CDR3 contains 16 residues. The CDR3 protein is CASSQDWGDDVEKLFF. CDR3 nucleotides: TGTGCCAGCAGCCAAGATTGGGGAGATGATGTCGAAAAACTGTTTTTT.

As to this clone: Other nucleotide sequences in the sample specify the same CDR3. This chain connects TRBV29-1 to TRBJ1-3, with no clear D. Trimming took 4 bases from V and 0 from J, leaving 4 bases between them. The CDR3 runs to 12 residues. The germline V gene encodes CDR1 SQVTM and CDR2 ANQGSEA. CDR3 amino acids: CSVGLSGNTIYF. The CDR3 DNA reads TGCAGCGTTGGGCTCTCTGGAAACACCATATATTTT.

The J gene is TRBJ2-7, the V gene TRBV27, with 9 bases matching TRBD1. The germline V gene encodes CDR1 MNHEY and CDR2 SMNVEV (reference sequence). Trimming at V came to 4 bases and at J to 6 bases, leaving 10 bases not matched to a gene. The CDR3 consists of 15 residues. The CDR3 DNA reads TGTGCCAGCAGTTCACCGGGACAGGGAACAGGCGAGCAGTACTTC. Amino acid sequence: CASSSPGQGTGEQYF.

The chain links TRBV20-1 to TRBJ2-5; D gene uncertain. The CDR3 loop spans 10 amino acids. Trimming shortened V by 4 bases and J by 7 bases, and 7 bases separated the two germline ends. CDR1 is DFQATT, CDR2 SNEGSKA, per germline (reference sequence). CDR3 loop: CSAINRTQYF. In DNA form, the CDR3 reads TGCAGTGCTATAAACAGGACCCAGTACTTC.

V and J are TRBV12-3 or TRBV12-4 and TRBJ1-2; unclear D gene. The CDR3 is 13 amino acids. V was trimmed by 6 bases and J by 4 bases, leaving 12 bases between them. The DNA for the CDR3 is TGTGCCAGCAGAGAGATTCCCAGCTATGGCTACACCTTC. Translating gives CASREIPSYGYTF.

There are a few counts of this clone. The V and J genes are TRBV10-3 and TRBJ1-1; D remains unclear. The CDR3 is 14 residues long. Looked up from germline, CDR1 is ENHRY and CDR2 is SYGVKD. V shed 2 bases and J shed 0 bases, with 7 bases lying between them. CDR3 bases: TGTGCCATCAGTGAGGTTCCCATGAACACTGAAGCTTTCTTT. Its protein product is CAISEVPMNTEAFF.

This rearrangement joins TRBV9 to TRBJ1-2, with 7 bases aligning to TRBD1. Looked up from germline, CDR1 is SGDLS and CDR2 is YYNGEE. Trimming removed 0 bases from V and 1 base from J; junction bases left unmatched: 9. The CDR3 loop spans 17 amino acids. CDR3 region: CASSVDRTGGVNYGYTF. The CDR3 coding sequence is TGTGCCAGCAGCGTAGATAGGACAGGCGGAGTTAACTATGGCTACACCTTC.

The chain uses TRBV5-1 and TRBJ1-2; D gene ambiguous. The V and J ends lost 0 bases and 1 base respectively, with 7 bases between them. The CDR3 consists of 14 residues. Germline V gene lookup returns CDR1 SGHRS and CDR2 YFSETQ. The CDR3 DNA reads TGCGCCAGCAGCTTGGCCGGGGATAACTATGGCTACACCTTC. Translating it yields CASSLAGDNYGYTF. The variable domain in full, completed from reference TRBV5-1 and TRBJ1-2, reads KAGVTQTPRYLIKTRGQQVTLSCSPISGHRSVSWYQQTPGQGLQFLFEYFSETQRNKGNFPGRFSGRQFSNSRSEMNVSTLELGDSALYLCASSLAGDNYGYTFGSGTRLTVV.

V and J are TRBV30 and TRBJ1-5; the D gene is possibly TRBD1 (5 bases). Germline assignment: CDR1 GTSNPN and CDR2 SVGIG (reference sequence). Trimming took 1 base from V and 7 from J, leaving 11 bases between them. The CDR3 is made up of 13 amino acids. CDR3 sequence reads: CAWSDQGVQPQHF. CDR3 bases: TGTGCCTGGAGTGACCAGGGTGTGCAGCCCCAGCATTTT. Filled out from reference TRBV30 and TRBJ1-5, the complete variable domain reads SQTIHQWPATLVQPVGSPLSLECTVEGTSNPNLYWYRQAAGRGLQLLFYSVGIGQISSEVPQNLSASRPQDRQFILSSKKLLLSDSGFYLCAWSDQGVQPQHFGDGTRLSIL.

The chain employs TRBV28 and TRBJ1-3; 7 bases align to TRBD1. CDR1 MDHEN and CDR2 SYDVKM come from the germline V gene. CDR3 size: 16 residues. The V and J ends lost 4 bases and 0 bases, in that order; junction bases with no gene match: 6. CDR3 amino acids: CASSSFRDSSGNTIYF. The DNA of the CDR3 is TGTGCCAGCAGTTCCTTCAGGGACAGCTCTGGAAACACCATATATTTT.

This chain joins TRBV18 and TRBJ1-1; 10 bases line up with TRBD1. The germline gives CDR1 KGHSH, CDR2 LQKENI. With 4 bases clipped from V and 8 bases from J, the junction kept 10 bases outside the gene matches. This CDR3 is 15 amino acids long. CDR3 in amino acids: CASSLAGTGAPEAFF. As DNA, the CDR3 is TGTGCCAGCTCACTGGCCGGGACAGGGGCTCCCGAAGCTTTCTTT.

The CDR3 DNA sequence: TGTGCCAGCAGTGCCCAGGGGGCATCGAACACCGGGGAGCTGTTTTTT. Protein sequence: CASSAQGASNTGELFF. The chain couples TRBV2 to TRBJ2-2; 8 bases are shared with TRBD1. The CDR3 totals 16 residues. V was clipped by 4 bases and J by 0 bases; unmatched bases: 4. CDR1 SNHLY and CDR2 FYNNEI come from the germline V gene.

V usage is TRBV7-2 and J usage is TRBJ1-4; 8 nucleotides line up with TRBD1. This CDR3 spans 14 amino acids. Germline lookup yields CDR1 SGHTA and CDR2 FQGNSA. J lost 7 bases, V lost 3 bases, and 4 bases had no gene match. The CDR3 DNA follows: TGTGCCAGCAGCTTTCGGACAGGGCTTGAAAAACTGTTTTTT. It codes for CASSFRTGLEKLFF.

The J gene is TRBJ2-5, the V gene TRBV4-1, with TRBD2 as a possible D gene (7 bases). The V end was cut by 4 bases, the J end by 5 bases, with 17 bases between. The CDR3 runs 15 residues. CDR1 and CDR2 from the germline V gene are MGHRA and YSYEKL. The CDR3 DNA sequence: TGCGCCAGCAGCCCGTCGCGGGGGCGCGGGGAGACCCAGTACTTC. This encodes CASSPSRGRGETQYF.

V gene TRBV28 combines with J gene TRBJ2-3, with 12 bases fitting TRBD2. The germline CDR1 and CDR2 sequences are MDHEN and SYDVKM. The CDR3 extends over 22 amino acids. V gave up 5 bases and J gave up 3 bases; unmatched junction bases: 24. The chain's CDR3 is CASSRFGYRRTSGRLRTDTQYF. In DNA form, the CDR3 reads TGTGCCAGCAGTCGATTCGGATACAGGAGAACTAGCGGGAGGTTGAGGACAGATACGCAGTATTTT. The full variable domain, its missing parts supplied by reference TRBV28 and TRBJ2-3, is DVKVTQSSRYLVKRTGEKVFLECVQDMDHENMFWYRQDPGLGLRLIYFSYDVKMKEKGDIPEGYSVSREKKERFSLILESASTNQTSMYLCASSRFGYRRTSGRLRTDTQYFGPGTRLTVL.

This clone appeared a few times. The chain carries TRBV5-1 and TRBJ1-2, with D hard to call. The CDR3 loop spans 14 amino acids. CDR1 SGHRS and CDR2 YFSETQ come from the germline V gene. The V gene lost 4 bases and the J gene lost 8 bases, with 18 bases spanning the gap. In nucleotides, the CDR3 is TGCGCCAGCAGCCTGGAAATGGACGGATCCGGCTACACCTTC. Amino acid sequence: CASSLEMDGSGYTF.

CDR3 loop: CASSHGTDYTGELFF. The CDR3 DNA reads as TGTGCCAGCAGCCACGGGACAGATTACACCGGGGAGCTGTTTTTT. The chain employs TRBV13 and TRBJ2-2; 7 bases align to TRBD1. The V gene end was trimmed by 5 bases and the J gene end by 3 bases; junction bases not matched to a gene: 6. The CDR3 consists of 15 residues. The germline CDR1 and CDR2 sequences are PRHDT and FYEKMQ (reference sequence).

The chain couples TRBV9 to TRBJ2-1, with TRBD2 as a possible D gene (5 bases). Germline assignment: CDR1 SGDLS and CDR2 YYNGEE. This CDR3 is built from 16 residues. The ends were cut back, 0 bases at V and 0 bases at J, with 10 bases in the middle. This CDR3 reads CASSVGGSGSYNEQFF. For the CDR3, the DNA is TGTGCCAGCAGCGTAGGGGGAAGCGGCTCCTACAATGAGCAGTTCTTC.